What follows describes a single T cell receptor (beta chain). The study reverse transcribed the entire isolated RNA, so it sequenced expressed TCRB transcripts. Sequenced by immunoSEQ multiplex PCR; TCRdb stores in-frame clones only, minus some. The table has hundreds of thousands of clones, 15% to 20% seen once. These data belong to a study of beta chain features in type 1 diabetes. CDR1 is MNHNY and CDR2 is SVGAGI in the germline V gene (reference sequence). CDR3 length equals 15 residues. V lost 2 bases and J lost 1, with 8 bases in between. The sample was naive CD4+ T cells from blood. The sequence came from a woman younger than 35 in good health. The V gene is TRBV6-6, the J gene TRBJ2-2; D is undetermined. The CDR3 sequence: CASSYELRNTGELFF. The CDR3 region has the DNA TGTGCCAGCAGTTACGAGCTACGGAACACCGGGGAGCTGTTTTTT.